In this sample, the clone carrying this TCR beta chain turned up once. No antigen is known for it. With 0 bases removed from V and 3 bases from J, the gap between germline ends came to 12 bases. Germline CDR1 is SGHRS and CDR2 is YFSETQ. This CDR3 has 15 amino acids. These data originate in a study of blood T cells in healthy people across ages. Total RNA, at least 5 micrograms per sample, came from PBMCs. The authors ran a second PCR of about 7 to 11 cycles using a sample-barcoded 5' primer and a J-beta primer mix. A 12-random-nucleotide template-switch adaptor tagged each cDNA molecule. TCRdb re-called the 5' RACE reads through MiXCR, storing one row per CDR3 protein. The data hold 710,000 or so distinct CDR3 sequences, with about 30% observed a single time. The study's findings and limits: PBMCs that were unsorted prevented a conclusive naive versus antigen-experienced comparison.

The sequence was obtained from a woman older than 75 in good health. Sequences were obtained from blood. The chain has TRBV5-1 and TRBJ1-1, with D possibly matching TRBD1 (5 bases). CDR3 sequence: CASSLGWGEDTEAFF. The CDR3 DNA reads as TGCGCCAGCAGCTTGGGTTGGGGGGAGGACACTGAAGCTTTCTTT.